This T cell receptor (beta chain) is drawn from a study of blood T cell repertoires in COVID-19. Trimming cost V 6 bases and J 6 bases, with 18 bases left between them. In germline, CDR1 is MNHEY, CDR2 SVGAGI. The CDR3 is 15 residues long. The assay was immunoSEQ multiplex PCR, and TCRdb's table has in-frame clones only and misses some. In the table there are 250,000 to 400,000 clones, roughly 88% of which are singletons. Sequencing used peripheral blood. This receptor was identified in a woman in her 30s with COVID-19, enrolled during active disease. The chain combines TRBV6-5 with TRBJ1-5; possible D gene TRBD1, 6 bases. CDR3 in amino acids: CASRAVRGSGQPQHF. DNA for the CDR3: TGTGCCAGCAGAGCTGTAAGGGGGTCGGGTCAGCCCCAGCATTTT.